This record covers a single T cell receptor (beta chain). The read ends 3 residues early relative to the CDR3; the germline J gene fills the gap. immunoSEQ multiplex PCR used an average of about 1,200 ng genomic DNA. Measured with immunoSEQ multiplex PCR; TCRdb has only the in-frame clones, and not every one. The listing records tens of thousands of clones. The data belong to a study of T cells in women clearing cervical HPV infection. On the study more broadly: Case blood drawn at lesion detection; control blood after infection cleared.

The CDR3 contains 17 residues. Trimming at V came to 0 bases and at J to 5 bases, leaving 7 bases not matched to a gene. Per the germline V gene, CDR1 is DFQATT and CDR2 is SNEGSKA (reference sequence). The material sequenced was blood buffy coat. The rearrangement joins TRBV20-1 to TRBJ2-1, with 13 bases identical to TRBD2. The sequence was collected from a woman between 18 and 75 years old with a cervical HPV16 infection that either progressed to CIN3+ or cleared (not recorded which). The CDR3 region is CSARDSLGTSGNNEQFF. The CDR3 DNA, read in part, is TGCAGTGCTAGAGATTCCCTAGGGACTAGCGGGAACAATGAG.